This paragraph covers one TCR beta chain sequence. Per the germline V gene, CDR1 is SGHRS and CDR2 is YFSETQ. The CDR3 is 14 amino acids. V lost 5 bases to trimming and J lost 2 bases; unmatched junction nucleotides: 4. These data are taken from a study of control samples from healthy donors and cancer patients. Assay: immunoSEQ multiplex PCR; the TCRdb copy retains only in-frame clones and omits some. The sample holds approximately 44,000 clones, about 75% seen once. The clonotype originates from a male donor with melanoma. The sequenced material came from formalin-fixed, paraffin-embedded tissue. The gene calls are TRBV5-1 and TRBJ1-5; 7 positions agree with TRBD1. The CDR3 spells CASRTGLGNQPQHF. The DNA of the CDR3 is TGCGCCAGCAGGACAGGGTTGGGCAATCAGCCCCAGCATTTT.